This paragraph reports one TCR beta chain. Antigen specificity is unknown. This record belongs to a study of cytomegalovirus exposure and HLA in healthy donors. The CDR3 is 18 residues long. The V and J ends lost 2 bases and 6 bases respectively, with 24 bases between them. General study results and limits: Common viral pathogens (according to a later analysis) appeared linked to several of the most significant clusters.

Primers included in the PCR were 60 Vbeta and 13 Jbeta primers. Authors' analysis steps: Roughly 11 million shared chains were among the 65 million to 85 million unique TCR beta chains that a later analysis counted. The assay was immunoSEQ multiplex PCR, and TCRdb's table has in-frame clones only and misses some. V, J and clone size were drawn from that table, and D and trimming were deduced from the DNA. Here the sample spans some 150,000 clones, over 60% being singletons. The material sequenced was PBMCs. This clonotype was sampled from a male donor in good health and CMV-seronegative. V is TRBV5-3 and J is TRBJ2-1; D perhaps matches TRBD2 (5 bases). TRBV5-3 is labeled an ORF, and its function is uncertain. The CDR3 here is CARSLEDPFPSGSNEQFF. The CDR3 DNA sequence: TGTGCCAGAAGCTTAGAGGACCCCTTCCCAAGCGGAAGCAATGAGCAGTTCTTC.